A selection of T cell receptor beta chains follows, all from one sample in a study of CD8 T cells in Susac syndrome. TCRdb independently ran MiXCR on the immunoSEQ multiplex PCR reads; one entry per CDR3 protein. The sample yields approximately 150,000 distinct CDR3 sequences, just over 90% seen once. Sequenced sample: CD4+ T cells from PBMCs. All receptors come from a human donor in good health. The CDR3 runs from the conserved cysteine through the conserved F or W. Fields, in order: V gene, D gene, clone size, J gene, CDR3 DNA, CDR3 protein. The D gene is left open where the match is weak. Expanded clones are given a class, and other clones once, few, many or no size at all.

TRBV12-3/TRBV12-4	NA	once	TRBJ1-2	TGTGCCAGCAGTCTACAGGCGTATGGCTACACCTTC	CASSLQAYGYTF
TRBV5-1	NA	NA	TRBJ2-4	TGCGCCAGCAGCCCAACAGGGATTATAGACATTCAGTACTTC	CASSPTGIIDIQYF
TRBV24-1	NA	NA	TRBJ2-2	TGTGCCACCAGTGATTTCAGGGACACCGGGGAGCTGTTTTTT	CATSDFRDTGELFF
TRBV9	NA	NA	TRBJ2-6	TGTGCCAGCAGCGTCAGGGGCTCTGGGGCCAACGTCCTGACTTTC	CASSVRGSGANVLTF
TRBV5-1	TRBD2	once	TRBJ2-2	TGCGCCAGCAGCGGGCCTAGCGGGAGTGGGGAGCTGTTTTTT	CASSGPSGSGELFF
TRBV6-4	NA	NA	TRBJ2-7	TGTGCCAGCAGTGAGATGGGCGGTTCCTACGAGCAGTACTTC	CASSEMGGSYEQYF
TRBV29-1	NA	NA	TRBJ2-7	TGCAGCGTTGCCTTACGGATGGGACCCACCTACGAGCAGTACTTC	CSVALRMGPTYEQYF
TRBV28	NA	NA	TRBJ1-2	TGTGCCAGCAGGTCCGGGACCTCGTTTGGCTACACCTTC	CASRSGTSFGYTF
TRBV2	NA	NA	TRBJ2-2	TGTGCCAGCAGTCAGCAGGGGACCGGGGAGCTGTTTTTT	CASSQQGTGELFF
TRBV9	TRBD1	NA	TRBJ2-3	TGTGCCAGCAGCGCCGGGACAGTTGCCACAGATACGCAGTATTTT	CASSAGTVATDTQYF
TRBV4-1	TRBD1	once	TRBJ2-3	TGCGCCAGCAGCCTGATGGGACAGGGCACAGATACGCAGTATTTT	CASSLMGQGTDTQYF
TRBV9	TRBD2	NA	TRBJ2-1	TGTGCCAGCAGCGCCGGGACTAGCAGTGAGCAGTTCTTC	CASSAGTSSEQFF
TRBV30	NA	NA	TRBJ2-2	TGTGCCTGGACGGGGGGCAGGGCCAACACCGGGGAGCTGTTTTTT	CAWTGGRANTGELFF
TRBV12-3/TRBV12-4	NA	NA	TRBJ2-5	TGTGCCAGCAGTTTAGGGGGGGATCAAGAGACCCAGTACTTC	CASSLGGDQETQYF
TRBV2	NA	NA	TRBJ1-1	TGTGCCAGCAGTGACAGGGCGGGCACTGAAGCTTTCTTT	CASSDRAGTEAFF
TRBV3-1	TRBD2	once	TRBJ2-1	TGTGCCAGCAGCCGGGGGACTAGCGGAAGCAGGGGTGAGCAGTTCTTC	CASSRGTSGSRGEQFF
TRBV6-1	NA	NA	TRBJ2-3	TGTGCCAGCAGTACTCACAGCAGGGATACGCAGTATTTT	CASSTHSRDTQYF
TRBV12-3/TRBV12-4	NA	NA	TRBJ1-3	TGTGCCAGCAGTTTCATGGTCTCTGGAAACACCATATATTTT	CASSFMVSGNTIYF
TRBV12-3/TRBV12-4	TRBD1	NA	TRBJ1-4	TGTGCCAGCAGACAGACAGGGGGGTATGAAAAACTGTTTTTT	CASRQTGGYEKLFF
TRBV12-3/TRBV12-4	NA	NA	TRBJ2-5	TGTGCCAGCAGCAGGGGAGTGGGGACCCAGTACTTC	CASSRGVGTQYF
TRBV29-1	TRBD2	NA	TRBJ2-4	TGCAGCGCCCTGGGACTAGCGGAGGGCATTCAGTACTTC	CSALGLAEGIQYF
TRBV7-2	TRBD1	NA	TRBJ1-1	TGTGCCAGCAGCTTAGTTTGGGCAGGGGGCGATGTGGACACTGAAGCTTTCTTT	CASSLVWAGGDVDTEAFF
TRBV6-2/TRBV6-3	TRBD1	NA	TRBJ2-3	TGTGCCAGCAGCCCAGGGGGCTTGACAGATACGCAGTATTTT	CASSPGGLTDTQYF
TRBV10-2	NA	NA	TRBJ2-7	TGCGCCACCGCGACGGACACCTACGAGCAGTACTTC	CATATDTYEQYF
TRBV20-1	NA	NA	TRBJ2-7	TGCAGTGCTCCGGTACAGCCCCACGAGCAGTACTTC	CSAPVQPHEQYF
TRBV2	TRBD2	NA	TRBJ2-7	TGTGCCAGCAGTGAGGACTTGGCGGGAGACGAGCAGTACTTC	CASSEDLAGDEQYF
TRBV11-2	NA	once	TRBJ2-7	TGTGCCAGCAGCTCCCTCAGGAGGGGCGTATCCTACGAGCAGTACTTC	CASSSLRRGVSYEQYF
TRBV19	NA	NA	TRBJ2-1	TGTGCCAGTAGCCGGCAGGCCTCCTACAATGAGCAGTTCTTC	CASSRQASYNEQFF
TRBV5-1	TRBD1	NA	TRBJ2-1	TGCGCCAGCAGCTTGTCGGGACAGCGGACAAATGAGCAGTTCTTC	CASSLSGQRTNEQFF
TRBV25-1	NA	once	TRBJ2-1	TGTGCCAGCAGTCCTTGGGGGGACGAGCAGTTCTTC	CASSPWGDEQFF
TRBV6-5	TRBD1	NA	TRBJ1-3	TGTGCCAGCAGGGACAGGGTAAACACCATATATTTT	CASRDRVNTIYF
TRBV6-6	TRBD2	NA	TRBJ2-7	TGTGCCAGCAGACTCACTAGCGGGGGGGCTGGCGAGCAGTACTTC	CASRLTSGGAGEQYF
TRBV20-1	TRBD2	NA	TRBJ2-7	TGCAGTGCTCCTAGCGGGGGGGGGACCTACGAGCAGTACTTC	CSAPSGGGTYEQYF
TRBV5-6	NA	NA	TRBJ2-5	TGTGCCAGCAGCTTGGCGGGGGCCCAAGAGACCCAGTACTTC	CASSLAGAQETQYF
TRBV2	TRBD1	NA	TRBJ2-7	TGTGCCAGCAGTGGGGGACAGGGTCCCTACGAGAAGTACTTC	CASSGGQGPYEKYF
TRBV6-5	NA	NA	TRBJ1-2	TGTGCCAGCAGTTACAGGGTGGCAGCTAACTATGGCTACACCTTC	CASSYRVAANYGYTF
TRBV29-1	NA	NA	TRBJ2-5	TGCAGTGCTCCCGATCCCGCCCAAGAGACCCAGTACTTC	CSAPDPAQETQYF
TRBV29-1	NA	NA	TRBJ2-5	TGCAGCGTTGAAAAGGGATGGAAGGAGACCCAGTACTTC	CSVEKGWKETQYF
TRBV5-1	NA	NA	TRBJ2-5	TGCGCCAGCAGCACATCACAGGGATTGGAAGAGACCCAGTACTTC	CASSTSQGLEETQYF
TRBV7-2	TRBD1	NA	TRBJ1-2	TGTGCCAGCAGCTTAGTAGGGGGCGAAAGGGGCTACACCTTC	CASSLVGGERGYTF
TRBV29-1	TRBD1	NA	TRBJ2-7	TGCAGCGTGGGCACAGGGGGCGAGCAGTACTTC	CSVGTGGEQYF
TRBV5-4	TRBD1	NA	TRBJ2-7	TGTGCCAGCAGCTCGCGGACAGGAGAATACGAGCAGTACTTC	CASSSRTGEYEQYF
TRBV27	TRBD2	NA	TRBJ2-1	TGTGCCAGCAGTTCTCCGACTAGCGGGAGAGGTTTTGAGCAGTTCTTC	CASSSPTSGRGFEQFF
TRBV20-1	NA	NA	TRBJ1-2	TGCAGTGCTAGAAGGACAGCCTATGATGGCTACACCTTC	CSARRTAYDGYTF
TRBV5-4	NA	NA	TRBJ1-1	TGTGCCAGCAGCTTGCCAGGGGTCTCTGAAGCTTTCTTT	CASSLPGVSEAFF
TRBV29-1	TRBD2	NA	TRBJ2-5	TGCAGCGTTGAACGGACTAGCGGGAGTTCCCAAGAGACCCAGTACTTC	CSVERTSGSSQETQYF
TRBV14	NA	NA	TRBJ1-3	TGTGCCAGCAGCCTACTACAAAGGTCTGGAAACACCATATATTTT	CASSLLQRSGNTIYF
TRBV18	TRBD2	NA	TRBJ2-1	TGTGCCAGCTCACCAGCGAGCGGGGTGAACAATGAGCAGTTCTTC	CASSPASGVNNEQFF
TRBV27	NA	NA	TRBJ2-7	TGTGCCAGCAGTTTATCGGCCGGGCTCGAGCAGTACTTC	CASSLSAGLEQYF
TRBV2	NA	NA	TRBJ1-2	TGTGCCAGCAGTGAAGGGACAGTCCTCTCCTACTATGGCTACACCTTC	CASSEGTVLSYYGYTF